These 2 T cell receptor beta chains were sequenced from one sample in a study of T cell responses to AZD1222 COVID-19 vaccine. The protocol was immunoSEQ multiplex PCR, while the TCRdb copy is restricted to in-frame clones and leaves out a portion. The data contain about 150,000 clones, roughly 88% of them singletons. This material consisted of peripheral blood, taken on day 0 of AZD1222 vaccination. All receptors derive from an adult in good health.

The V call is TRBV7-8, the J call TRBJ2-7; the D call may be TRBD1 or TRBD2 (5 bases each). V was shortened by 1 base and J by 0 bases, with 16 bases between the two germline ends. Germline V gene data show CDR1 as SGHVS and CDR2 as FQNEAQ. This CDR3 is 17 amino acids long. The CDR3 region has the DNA TGTGCCAGCAGCTTAGATGGTTTCGGGACGGGCTCCTACGAGCAGTACTTC. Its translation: CASSLDGFGTGSYEQYF.

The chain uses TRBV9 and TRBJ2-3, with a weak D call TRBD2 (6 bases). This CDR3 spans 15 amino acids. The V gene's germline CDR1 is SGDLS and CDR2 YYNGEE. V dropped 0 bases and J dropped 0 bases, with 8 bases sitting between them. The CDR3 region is CASSVAGLSTDTQYF. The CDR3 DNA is TGTGCCAGCAGCGTAGCGGGACTTAGCACAGATACGCAGTATTTT.